This entry is about one T cell receptor (beta chain). This clonotype was observed once. Its antigen target is currently unknown. One base away there is no much larger clone; base qualities are not given. One read gives only weak evidence. The record originates from a study of blood T cells in healthy people across ages (dated by TCRdb to 2015 to 2017). Describing the broader study: In model experiments, template switching captured roughly one uniquely barcoded TCR beta cDNA molecule for every two T cells. Age-related changes in TCR beta repertoire diversity were measured in the study by deep sequencing normalized with unique cDNA molecular identifiers. Using the same blood draw, the study looked at two additional independent replicas of 1 million unique cDNA reads for two donors, one aged 18 to 30 and the other aged 80 or older. The donors were split into four age groups: young (average around 15 years), middle-aged (roughly 39), aged (62) and long-lived (about 74). To avoid experimental bias, donors of different ages were randomly spread across the sequencing lanes. Points the paper makes about the study in general: Compared with the aged group, more naive CD4+ T cells, fewer expanded clones and increased TCR diversity were shown by the long-lived group, suggesting age selection. The percentage of naive T cells measured by flow cytometry correlated strongly with observed TCR beta diversity. Because donor CMV infection status was unknown, age-related changes in expanded clonotypes were potentially confounded. Because profiling used bulk unsorted PBMCs, naive and antigen-experienced compartments could not be compared conclusively. Estimates of total diversity based on one million sequenced T cells were regarded as lower bounds and as underestimates. As age increased, observed TCR beta diversity per million T cells dropped in a roughly linear way, and a significant reduction was already evident by age around 41.

The library was obtained by 5' RACE. Sequencing took place on an Illumina HiSeq 2500. A second PCR of about 6 to 11 cycles was performed with a sample-barcoded 5' primer and a J-beta primer mix. A template-switch 5' adaptor carrying 12 random nucleotides introduced a unique molecular identifier onto each TCR beta cDNA molecule. At least 2.5 million CDR3-containing paired-end reads were obtained from each sample. First-strand cDNA synthesis was performed from all RNA using the Mint cDNA synthesis kit, with priming by a TRBC-specific oligonucleotide. After uracil-DNA glycosylase treatment, a first 18-cycle PCR used universal primers M1SS and BC2_uni_R on all cDNA. From the authors' description of their analysis: Each sample was normalized by randomly selecting 1 million high-quality reads, each carrying a distinct molecular identifier. Instead of being binned into consensus sequences, reads with shared molecular identifiers were discarded. MiTCR, with a Q25 quality threshold and the strictest error-elimination algorithm, was used for CDR3 identification, clonotype clustering and error correction. A nonparametric unseen species model using Euler transformation provided a lower-bound estimate of total TCR beta diversity. TCRdb itself trimmed the public reads at Q25 with fastp, ran MiXCR and retained productive beta chains. Each CDR3 protein gets just one entry, which takes the most common genes and DNA from the rows behind it. What appears here as the V and J calls and clone size reflects TCRdb's work, not the paper's. Within this sample are 1.6 million or so distinct CDR3 sequences, with roughly 30% of them counted one time only. The ten largest clones take up around 11% of the sample.

V is shortened by 0 bases, J by 2 bases, and the region joining them spans 14 bases. CDR1 LGHDT and CDR2 YNNKEL were looked up in the germline V gene (reference sequence). The CDR3 sequence holds 17 residues, the cysteine and phenylalanine included. Kept here is only the CDR3 DNA, which spans 51 bases and is read in frame from base 1. The donors were some 39 Caucasian individuals from Russia, aged roughly 6 to 95 years, who were systemically healthy. Approximately 9 milliliters of peripheral blood were collected from each donor into EDTA-treated Vacutainer tubes. Ficoll-Paque density-gradient centrifugation was used to isolate PBMCs, with at least 6 million per sample. Total RNA, at least 5 micrograms per sample, was extracted from PBMCs with Trizol reagent. For every donor, flow cytometry on a PBMC aliquot measured the percentage of naive CD45RAhigh/CD27high T cells.

This chain joins TRBV3-1 to TRBJ1-5; the D region possibly corresponds to TRBD1 (5 bases align). This receptor was taken from a woman in her thirties in good health. The specimen sequenced was blood. The CDR3 reads as follows: CASSQDGGGWGNQPQHF. DNA sequence: TGTGCCAGCAGCCAAGATGGGGGAGGGTGGGGCAATCAGCCCCAGCATTTT.